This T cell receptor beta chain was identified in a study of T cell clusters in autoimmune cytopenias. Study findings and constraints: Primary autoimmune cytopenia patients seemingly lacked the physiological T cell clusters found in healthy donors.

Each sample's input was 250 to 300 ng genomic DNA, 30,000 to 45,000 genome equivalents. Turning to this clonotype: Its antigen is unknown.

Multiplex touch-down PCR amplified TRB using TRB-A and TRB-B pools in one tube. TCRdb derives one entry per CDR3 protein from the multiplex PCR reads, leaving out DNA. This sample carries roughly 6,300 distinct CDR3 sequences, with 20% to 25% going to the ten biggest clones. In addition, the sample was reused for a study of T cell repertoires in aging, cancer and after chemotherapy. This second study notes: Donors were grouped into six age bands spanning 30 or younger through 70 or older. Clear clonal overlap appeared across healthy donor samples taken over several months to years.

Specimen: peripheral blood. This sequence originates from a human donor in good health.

CDR3 sequence: CASSFRQASGGYTF. J is TRBJ1-2 and V is TRBV12-3 or TRBV12-4; the D gene TCRdb calls, TRBD1, cannot be checked with no DNA. The CDR3 spans 14 residues.